The T cell receptor (beta chain) under discussion was sequenced for a study of control samples from healthy donors and cancer patients. J was trimmed by 9 bases and V by 5 bases; bases with no gene match: 6. The CDR3 runs to 14 residues. Per the germline V gene, CDR1 is MNHEY and CDR2 is SVGEGT. Assay: immunoSEQ multiplex PCR; the TCRdb copy retains only in-frame clones and omits some. The sample has approximately 180,000 clones; 90% to 95% are singletons. The source is a woman aged 18-29 years in good health. The source material was blood. The chain couples TRBV6-2 or TRBV6-3 to TRBJ2-1, with TRBD1 matching over 11 bases. The DNA for the CDR3 is TGTGCCAGCAGTCCCGGACAGGGGGCAGGTGAGCAGTTCTTC. Amino acid sequence: CASSPGQGAGEQFF.